The next 27 T cell receptor beta chains were all read from a single sample in a study of blood T cell repertoires in COVID-19. Sequencing was performed with immunoSEQ multiplex PCR; in TCRdb, only in-frame clones are kept and a portion is missing. There are over 200,000 clones in the sample; roughly 85% occur only once, and roughly 2.7% lies in the top ten. Specimen: peripheral blood. These TCRs come from an older woman with active or convalescent COVID-19.

The V gene is TRBV10-3, the J gene TRBJ2-7, with D tentatively TRBD2 (5 bases). Germline CDR1 is ENHRY and CDR2 is SYGVKD. Trimming stripped 2 bases from V and 1 base from J, with 9 bases between. This CDR3 is built from 14 residues. CDR3 region: CAISERTPSYEQYF. The CDR3 nucleotides are TGTGCCATCAGTGAGAGGACTCCGTCCTACGAGCAGTACTTC.

The count of this clone is one. The J gene is TRBJ1-4, the V gene TRBV30; 7 bases fit TRBD1. Trimming removed 0 bases from V and 6 bases from J; junction bases left unmatched: 7. CDR3 length: 15 amino acids. Germline assignment: CDR1 GTSNPN and CDR2 SVGIG (reference sequence). The CDR3 loop reads CAWSVLVRGDEKLFF. The CDR3 nucleotides are TGTGCCTGGAGTGTACTCGTCAGGGGGGATGAAAAACTGTTTTTT.

The rearrangement joins TRBV11-2 to TRBJ1-4; 9 bases are shared with TRBD1. The CDR3 has 15 residues. Trimming at V came to 1 base and at J to 8 bases, leaving 5 bases not matched to a gene. The germline gives CDR1 SGHAT, CDR2 FQNNGV. In DNA form, the CDR3 reads TGTGCCAGCAGCTTAGTAGGACAGGGGAGCGAAAAACTGTTTTTT. Translation: CASSLVGQGSEKLFF.

This chain connects TRBV4-1 to TRBJ1-2, with 9 bases matching TRBD1. The CDR3 covers 17 residues. The V and J ends lost 5 bases and 3 bases, in that order; junction bases with no gene match: 13. In germline, CDR1 is MGHRA, CDR2 YSYEKL. In DNA form, the CDR3 reads TGCGCCAGCAGCAGAACAGGGGGCGCTCGGATGGACTATGGCTACACCTTC. Its protein is CASSRTGGARMDYGYTF.

The CDR3 DNA sequence: TGTGCCAGTAGGCCTCGGGGAGGACAGGGAAGCAATCAGCCCCAGCATTTT. It encodes CASRPRGGQGSNQPQHF. The chain carries TRBV19 and TRBJ1-5; 8 positions agree with TRBD1. Germline V gene data show CDR1 as LNHDA and CDR2 as SQIVND (reference sequence). The V gene end was trimmed by 6 bases and the J gene end by 1 base; junction bases not matched to a gene: 11. The CDR3 has 17 residues.

The rearrangement uses TRBV3-1 (or the pseudogene TRBV3-2) and TRBJ2-1; 9 nucleotides match TRBD2. The V segment lost 6 bases and the J segment 5 bases; nucleotides outside the gene matches: 8. Germline-derived CDR1 and CDR2 are LGHDT and YNNKEL (reference sequence). The CDR3 runs to 15 residues. CDR3 sequence reads: CASSLAGIGHNEQFF. In DNA form, the CDR3 reads TGTGCCAGCAGTCTAGCGGGAATAGGGCACAATGAGCAGTTCTTC.

This sequence joins TRBV28 and TRBJ2-7; 11 bases align to TRBD2. J was trimmed by 2 bases and V by 5 bases; bases with no gene match: 5. Germline V gene data show CDR1 as MDHEN and CDR2 as SYDVKM. The CDR3 is 15 amino acids. The CDR3: CASSLTSGNTYEQYF. For the CDR3, the DNA is TGTGCCAGCAGTCTGACTAGCGGGAACACCTACGAGCAGTACTTC. Full variable domain (outside the CDR3, taken from reference TRBV28 and TRBJ2-7): DVKVTQSSRYLVKRTGEKVFLECVQDMDHENMFWYRQDPGLGLRLIYFSYDVKMKEKGDIPEGYSVSREKKERFSLILESASTNQTSMYLCASSLTSGNTYEQYFGPGTRLTVT.

CDR3 nucleotide sequence: TGTGCCAGCAGAGGACTAGCGGGAGTTTTAAGTGAGCAGTTCTTC. This sequence encodes CASRGLAGVLSEQFF. The chain uses TRBV6-5 and TRBJ2-1; the match to TRBD2 covers 13 bases. The CDR3 extends over 15 amino acids. Germline V lookup: CDR1 MNHEY, CDR2 SVGAGI. V was pared by 6 bases and J by 9 bases, with 8 bases of the junction left unmatched.

This clone was recorded once. The V call is TRBV6-5, the J call TRBJ2-4; no clear D. V lost 6 bases, J lost 0 bases, and 12 bases lay in between. Looked up from germline, CDR1 is MNHEY and CDR2 is SVGAGI. The CDR3 runs 15 residues. In DNA, the CDR3 is TGTGCCAGCAGCCCGACTCAGTTAGCCAAAAACATTCAGTACTTC. Its translation is CASSPTQLAKNIQYF.

The chain is built from TRBV9 and TRBJ1-1, with TRBD1 identical over 8 bases. Trimming cost V 4 bases and J 4 bases; bases outside gene matches: 6. The CDR3 consists of 14 residues. Germline V gene data show CDR1 as SGDLS and CDR2 as YYNGEE. CDR3 sequence reads: CASSPWTGRTEAFF. The CDR3 DNA follows: TGTGCCAGCAGCCCCTGGACAGGGCGCACTGAAGCTTTCTTT. Complete variable domain (other parts from reference TRBV9 and TRBJ1-1): DSGVTQTPKHLITATGQRVTLRCSPRSGDLSVYWYQQSLDQGLQFLIQYYNGEERAKGNILERFSAQQFPDLHSELNLSSLELGDSALYFCASSPWTGRTEAFFGQGTRLTVV.

This chain joins TRBV7-2 and TRBJ1-2; the match to TRBD1 covers 7 bases. The germline gives CDR1 SGHTA, CDR2 FQGNSA. CDR3 length equals 14 residues. The junction had 7 bases not matched to a gene; V was cut back by 3 bases and J by 6 bases. The CDR3 DNA reads as TGTGCCAGCAGCTTTATGGGACAGAGTAATGGCTACACCTTC. As protein: CASSFMGQSNGYTF.

V and J are TRBV27 and TRBJ2-7; 7 bases agree with TRBD1. V dropped 8 bases and J dropped 6; count of bases not matched to a gene: 13. Germline V lookup: CDR1 MNHEY, CDR2 SMNVEV (reference sequence). This CDR3 comprises 14 residues. For the CDR3, the DNA is TGTGCCAGCTGCCCCGACAGGGCAAATGGCGAGCAGTACTTC. Translating it yields CASCPDRANGEQYF.

This chain uses TRBV5-1 with TRBJ1-4, with 7 nucleotides matching TRBD1. Germline assignment: CDR1 SGHRS and CDR2 YFSETQ. V shed 7 bases and J 8 bases; nucleotides not matched to a gene: 17. This CDR3 region has 16 residues. CDR3 nucleotides: TGCGCCAGCTCGACCGGGACAGATGCTCGGTGGGAAAAACTGTTTTTT. It specifies CASSTGTDARWEKLFF.

This clone was counted at least ten times. The V and J genes are TRBV5-1 and TRBJ2-7; 8 bases match TRBD1. CDR1 is SGHRS, CDR2 YFSETQ, per germline. Trimming cost V 2 bases and J 3 bases; bases outside gene matches: 4. This CDR3 is 14 amino acids long. The CDR3 sequence: CASSFRGPNYEQYF. CDR3 coding DNA: TGCGCCAGCAGCTTCAGGGGGCCGAACTACGAGCAGTACTTC.

The chain links TRBV15 to TRBJ1-6; 7 bases map to TRBD1. The CDR3 spans 15 residues. Germline V gives CDR1 LNHNV, CDR2 YYDKDF (reference sequence). The V and J ends lost 3 bases and 4 bases, in that order; junction bases with no gene match: 3. CDR3 bases: TGTGCCACCAGCAGGAGGGACAGATATAATTCACCCCTCCACTTT. Translated: CATSRRDRYNSPLHF.

The chain is built from TRBV30 and TRBJ1-5; D may be TRBD1 (6 bases). The V and J ends lost 2 bases and 6 bases respectively, with 11 bases between them. This CDR3 is 13 amino acids long. The germline gives CDR1 GTSNPN, CDR2 SVGIG (reference sequence). The CDR3 spells CAWSYSGAQPQHF. The CDR3 DNA reads TGTGCCTGGAGTTATTCAGGGGCTCAGCCCCAGCATTTT.

This clone was picked up one time. The J gene is TRBJ1-3, the V gene TRBV7-8; D unresolved. This CDR3 has 13 amino acids. V was clipped by 6 bases and J by 0 bases, with 6 bases between them. Looked up from germline, CDR1 is SGHVS and CDR2 is FQNEAQ. CDR3 sequence (DNA): TGTGCCAGCAGACCCAGCTCTGGAAACACCATATATTTT. Its translation: CASRPSSGNTIYF.

A few counts support this clone. The J gene is TRBJ2-3, the V gene TRBV4-2; D remains ambiguous. The CDR3 length is 16 residues. Germline V gives CDR1 LGHNA, CDR2 YNFKEQ. Trimming cost V 1 base and J 0 bases, with 11 bases left between them. CDR3 DNA sequence: TGTGCCAGCAGCCAAGGTATCTCCTCTAGCACAGATACGCAGTATTTT. It is translated as CASSQGISSSTDTQYF.

The chain joins TRBV14 to TRBJ1-1; tentatively, D is TRBD1 (6 bases). The CDR3 has 17 amino acids. Germline V lookup: CDR1 SGHDN, CDR2 FVKESK. V shed 4 bases and J shed 1 base, with 19 bases lying between them. The CDR3 here is CASSPRDGGGRNTEAFF. The CDR3 region has the DNA TGTGCCAGCAGCCCACGGGATGGGGGCGGGCGGAACACTGAAGCTTTCTTT.

This chain links TRBV30 with TRBJ1-3; 8 nucleotides line up with TRBD1. The CDR3 is 14 residues long. V was pared by 4 bases and J by 0 bases, with 2 bases of the junction left unmatched. Germline V gene data show CDR1 as GTSNPN and CDR2 as SVGIG (reference sequence). The CDR3 region has the DNA TGTGCCTGGAACAGGGGGGGCTCTGGAAACACCATATATTTT. Amino acid sequence: CAWNRGGSGNTIYF. Supplemented by reference TRBV30 and TRBJ1-3, the full variable domain reads SQTIHQWPATLVQPVGSPLSLECTVEGTSNPNLYWYRQAAGRGLQLLFYSVGIGQISSEVPQNLSASRPQDRQFILSSKKLLLSDSGFYLCAWNRGGSGNTIYFGEGSWLTVV.

The V gene is TRBV30, the J gene TRBJ2-5; TRBD1 matches 7 bases. Germline CDR1 is GTSNPN and CDR2 is SVGIG (reference sequence). V shed 1 base and J 5 bases; nucleotides not matched to a gene: 4. This CDR3 has 13 amino acids. CDR3 amino acids: CAWSGPDRETQYF. The CDR3 DNA follows: TGTGCCTGGAGTGGGCCGGACAGGGAGACCCAGTACTTC. Full variable domain (rest looked up from reference TRBV30 and TRBJ2-5): SQTIHQWPATLVQPVGSPLSLECTVEGTSNPNLYWYRQAAGRGLQLLFYSVGIGQISSEVPQNLSASRPQDRQFILSSKKLLLSDSGFYLCAWSGPDRETQYFGPGTRLLVL.

The genes are TRBV19 and TRBJ1-2; 8 nucleotides line up with TRBD1. This CDR3 contains 14 residues. V lost 2 bases to trimming and J lost 7 bases; unmatched junction nucleotides: 6. Germline CDR1 and CDR2: LNHDA and SQIVND (reference sequence). The CDR3 DNA is TGTGCCAGTAGTATACCTTGGACAGGGCGTGGCTACACCTTC. This gives the protein CASSIPWTGRGYTF. The whole variable domain, filled in from reference TRBV19 and TRBJ1-2, reads DGGITQSPKYLFRKEGQNVTLSCEQNLNHDAMYWYRQDPGQGLRLIYYSQIVNDFQKGDIAEGYSVSREKKESFPLTVTSAQKNPTAFYLCASSIPWTGRGYTFGSGTRLTVV.

V is TRBV21-1 and J is TRBJ2-5; whether TRBD1, the table's D call, matches the DNA was not checked. TRBV21-1 is classified as a pseudogene. The CDR3 sequence is 16 residues long. The CDR3 DNA sequence: TGTGCCAGCAGTCCCCAAACCAGGGGCGACCAAGAGACCCAGTACTTC. It yields the protein CASSPQTRGDQETQYF.

The chain joins TRBV7-3 to TRBJ2-5; 11 bases are a match to TRBD1. V trimming: 5 bases; J trimming: 4 bases; junction bases outside the gene matches: 6. Per the germline V gene, CDR1 is SGHTA and CDR2 is FQGTGA. The CDR3 consists of 15 residues. CDR3 residues: CASSPTGQGGETQYF. The CDR3 DNA is TGTGCCAGCAGCCCAACGGGACAGGGGGGAGAGACCCAGTACTTC.

J is TRBJ2-3 and V is TRBV6-6; D gene ambiguous. The CDR3 spans 14 residues. The germline gives CDR1 MNHNY, CDR2 SVGAGI (reference sequence). The V gene lost 2 bases and the J gene lost 2 bases, with 8 bases spanning the gap. The CDR3 loop is CASSYVGYTDTQYF. CDR3 nucleotides: TGTGCCAGCAGTTACGTCGGTTACACAGATACGCAGTATTTT.

The J gene is TRBJ1-2, the V gene TRBV7-2; D call uncertain. CDR3 length equals 14 residues. Trimming pared 3 bases from V and 2 bases from J, leaving 10 bases between. The V gene's germline CDR1 is SGHTA and CDR2 FQGNSA. CDR3 sequence (DNA): TGTGCCAGCAGCTTCTACGACATCAACTATGGCTACACCTTC. Translation: CASSFYDINYGYTF.

The chain combines TRBV3-1 (or the pseudogene TRBV3-2) with TRBJ1-1; D unresolved. The germline V gene encodes CDR1 LGHDT and CDR2 YNNKEL (reference sequence). The CDR3 runs to 13 residues. V was pared by 3 bases and J by 11 bases, with 16 bases between. The CDR3 sequence is CASSHNSGGLAFF. The DNA for the CDR3 is TGTGCCAGCAGCCATAATAGCGGAGGGCTGGCTTTCTTT.